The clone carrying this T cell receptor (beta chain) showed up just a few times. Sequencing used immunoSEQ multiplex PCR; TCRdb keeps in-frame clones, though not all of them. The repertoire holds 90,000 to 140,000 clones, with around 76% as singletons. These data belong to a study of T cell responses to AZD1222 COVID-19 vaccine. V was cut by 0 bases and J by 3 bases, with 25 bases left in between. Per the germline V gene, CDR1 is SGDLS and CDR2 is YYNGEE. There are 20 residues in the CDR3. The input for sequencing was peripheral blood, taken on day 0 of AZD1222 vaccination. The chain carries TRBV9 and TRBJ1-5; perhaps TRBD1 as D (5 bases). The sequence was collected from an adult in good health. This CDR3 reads CASSVEYGDPPSAFNQPQHF. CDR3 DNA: TGTGCCAGCAGCGTAGAGTACGGGGACCCTCCATCGGCCTTCAATCAGCCCCAGCATTTT.